The clone carrying this TCR beta chain was picked up many times. This sample is part of a study of spatial heterogeneity in lung cancer. At the level of the study: Beta-chain sequences were consistently detected more often than alpha-chain sequences.

The library protocol tagged each TCR cDNA with a unique molecular identifier. Each CDR3 protein is one row after TCRdb ran MiXCR on the 5' RACE reads. This table has 48,000 or so distinct CDR3 sequences, approximately 5% appearing once. The V end was cut by 1 base, the J end by 10 bases, with 13 bases between. The CDR3 is made up of 14 amino acids. Looked up from germline, CDR1 is SNHLY and CDR2 is FYNNEI. Regarding time point: sample taken at primary tumor resection. The study sequenced unsorted whole RNA from tumor, nontumor lung or frozen PBMC. The sample in question was PBMCs, obtained at surgery. The chain combines TRBV2 with TRBJ1-4; a weak D match, TRBD1 (6 bases). The sequence derives from a male donor with early-stage non-small cell lung cancer. In DNA, the CDR3 is TGTGCCAGCAGTGAAGGGAGGACAGTCCTAAAACTGTTTTTT. It codes for CASSEGRTVLKLFF.